This T cell receptor (beta chain) was sequenced during a study of blood T cell repertoires in COVID-19. Study information: Sample material is recorded as cDNA or gDNA derived from T cells, B-cell-depleted T cells, or PBMCs.

Original methodology: Amplification from reference gene primers served as the basis for estimated nucleated cell counts. Using immunoSEQ multiplex PCR, the repertoire was profiled, and TCRdb retains in-frame clones only, with some absent. V, J and clone size reflect that table, while D and trimming were determined from the DNA. The top ten clones hold 1.9% of a sample with 150,000 or so clones, 55% to 75% of them seen once. CDR1 is MGHDK and CDR2 is SYGVNS in the germline V gene. CDR3 length equals 17 residues. Trimming took 5 bases from V and 7 from J, leaving 24 bases between them. The clonotype was recovered from a woman in her 70s with acute or convalescent COVID-19. The sequenced material came from peripheral blood. This chain uses TRBV25-1 with TRBJ1-3, with D maybe TRBD1 (6 bases). CDR3 sequence (DNA): TGTGCCAGCAGTCCTACCCCATCGACAGGCCGTGGGAACACCATATATTTT. Protein product: CASSPTPSTGRGNTIYF.